The clone carrying this T cell receptor beta chain was detected only once. The assay was immunoSEQ multiplex PCR, and TCRdb's table has in-frame clones only and misses some. The repertoire consists of some 37,000 clones, with around 91% occurring once and the leading ten covering 11%. The data belong to a study of T cell changes during pregnancy in multiple sclerosis. V lost 5 bases, J lost 0 bases, and 14 bases lay in between. This CDR3 is 15 amino acids long. Germline CDR1 MNHEY, CDR2 SMNVEV (reference sequence). The source of this sequence is a female donor with multiple sclerosis, enrolled in a pregnancy study. The chain has TRBV27 and TRBJ2-7; a possible D gene is TRBD2 (5 bases). Sequences were derived from CD8+ T cells from peripheral blood mononuclear cells, sampled in the third trimester of pregnancy. The CDR3 region is CASSLFEGLSYEQYF. The DNA for the CDR3 is TGTGCCAGCAGTCTCTTCGAGGGTCTCTCCTACGAGCAGTACTTC.